The entry below gives a single T cell receptor (beta chain) sequence along with its context. Its antigen is currently unknown. A deep-level run was used for the assay. Measured with immunoSEQ multiplex PCR; TCRdb has only the in-frame clones, and not every one. The sample gives over a million clones, approximately 97% of which show up once; approximately 1.2% is in the top ten. The data were taken from a study of shared clonotypes between healthy human individuals. General study results and limits: Some clonotypes were shared by all four sorted-subset donors, while others were not shared. The non-shared ones had lower generation probabilities than the shared ones.

The CDR3 runs to 15 residues. V shed 0 bases and J shed 7 bases, with 12 bases lying between them. Germline CDR1 reads MNHEY; CDR2 reads SVGAGI. Donors, healthy HIV-negative adults, lacked recent acute infections or vaccinations. The TCR was taken from a young man in good health. Sequenced material: naive CD4+ T cells sorted from blood. Subset here: CD45RA+ positively selected. The V call is TRBV6-5, the J call TRBJ1-4; D may be TRBD1 (5 bases). The CDR3 is CASSYSGREGEKLFF. DNA for the CDR3: TGTGCCAGCAGTTACTCGGGCAGGGAAGGTGAAAAACTGTTTTTT.